A single sample is the source of the 25 T cell receptor beta chains below, sequenced in a study of T-cell memory formation after mild COVID-19. A single record per CDR3 protein comes from TCRdb applying MiXCR to the 5' RACE reads. This table holds some 490,000 distinct CDR3 sequences, over 15% found once. Sequenced material: PBMCs or a T cell subset sorted from them (not recorded which). The receptors come from an adult woman who had mild COVID-19 (a few samples of this study predate the infection). Cell type and time point are not known.

CDR3 in amino acids: CASSTQIQGGGGYTF. The CDR3 region has the DNA TGTGCCAGCAGTACACAGATACAGGGGGGAGGAGGCTACACCTTC. The rearrangement uses TRBV6-1 and TRBJ1-2, with 8 nucleotides matching TRBD1. Germline CDR1 reads MNHNS; CDR2 reads SASEGT. CDR3 length: 15 amino acids. V lost 5 bases to trimming and J lost 8 bases; unmatched junction nucleotides: 13.

The sample holds a few counts of this clonotype. The V gene is TRBV12-3 or TRBV12-4, the J gene TRBJ2-7; 9 bases match TRBD2. V gave up 3 bases and J gave up 2 bases; unmatched junction bases: 5. The CDR3 is 15 amino acids. CDR3 sequence reads: CASSLGSGGPYEQYF. The CDR3 nucleotides read TGTGCCAGCAGTTTGGGTAGCGGGGGACCCTACGAGCAGTACTTC.

This chain uses TRBV5-1 with TRBJ2-2, with D possibly being TRBD1 (7 bases). The CDR3 spans 17 residues. The germline V gene encodes CDR1 SGHRS and CDR2 YFSETQ. V was clipped by 0 bases and J by 6 bases, with 18 bases between them. The chain's CDR3 is CASSLDGRQGWSGELFF. As DNA, the CDR3 is TGCGCCAGCAGCTTGGACGGGAGACAGGGATGGTCCGGGGAGCTGTTTTTT. Looking up the rest from reference TRBV5-1 and TRBJ2-2 gives the full variable domain: KAGVTQTPRYLIKTRGQQVTLSCSPISGHRSVSWYQQTPGQGLQFLFEYFSETQRNKGNFPGRFSGRQFSNSRSEMNVSTLELGDSALYLCASSLDGRQGWSGELFFGEGSRLTVL.

The chain's CDR3 is CSATRQGARGEQYF. The CDR3 DNA sequence: TGCAGTGCTACCCGACAGGGGGCACGAGGCGAGCAGTACTTC. The rearrangement joins TRBV20-1 to TRBJ2-7; 10 bases agree with TRBD1. The CDR3 runs 14 residues. CDR1 is DFQATT, CDR2 SNEGSKA, per germline (reference sequence). The trim removed 4 bases at V and 6 bases at J, leaving 9 bases unmatched.

V and J are TRBV10-3 and TRBJ2-7; D is perhaps TRBD2 (5 bases). Per the germline V gene, CDR1 is ENHRY and CDR2 is SYGVKD. V was shortened by 10 bases and J by 2 bases, with 12 bases between the two germline ends. CDR3 length: 12 amino acids. The CDR3 is CATKGDAYEQYF. CDR3 DNA sequence: TGTGCCACCAAGGGAGATGCCTACGAGCAGTACTTC.

The chain uses TRBV7-9 and TRBJ2-1; 13 nucleotides line up with TRBD2. Germline V gene lookup returns CDR1 SEHNR and CDR2 FQNEAQ (reference sequence). CDR3 length: 15 amino acids. Trimming took 4 bases from V and 8 from J; bases not matched to a gene: 5. Here the CDR3 reads CASSSGLAGEDEQFF. CDR3 sequence (DNA): TGTGCCAGCAGCTCCGGACTAGCGGGAGAGGATGAGCAGTTCTTC.

The V call is TRBV24-1, the J call TRBJ2-5, with 7 bases matching TRBD2. This CDR3 is built from 15 residues. Germline V lookup: CDR1 KGHDR, CDR2 SFDVKD. Trimming took 5 bases from V and 3 from J; bases not matched to a gene: 8. The CDR3: CATSVQAGREETQYF. The CDR3 coding sequence is TGTGCCACCAGTGTTCAAGCGGGACGAGAAGAGACCCAGTACTTC.

This clonotype turned up a few times. V is TRBV4-2 and J is TRBJ2-3; D ambiguous. Looked up from germline, CDR1 is LGHNA and CDR2 is YNFKEQ. V was clipped by 0 bases and J by 0 bases, with 7 bases between them. The CDR3 extends over 15 amino acids. The CDR3 DNA reads TGTGCCAGCAGCCAAGATCCTGGAAGCACAGATACGCAGTATTTT. It specifies CASSQDPGSTDTQYF.

This clonotype was counted between two and nine times. The CDR3 DNA follows: TGTGCCAGCAGCCCACGGTGGGGGGCGGATGAGCAGTACTTC. Amino acid sequence: CASSPRWGADEQYF. This rearrangement joins TRBV7-8 to TRBJ2-7; D possibly matches TRBD1 or TRBD2 (6 bases each). V shed 5 bases and J shed 7 bases, with 18 bases lying between them. There are 14 residues in the CDR3. CDR1 and CDR2 from the germline V gene are SGHVS and FQNEAQ.

This clonotype was observed a handful of times. The rearrangement joins TRBV20-1 to TRBJ2-1; no reliable D call. This CDR3 contains 14 residues. Trimming shortened V by 3 bases and J by 0 bases, and 9 bases separated the two germline ends. Germline-derived CDR1 and CDR2 are DFQATT and SNEGSKA (reference sequence). This CDR3 reads CSARTEVSYNEQFF. For the CDR3, the DNA is TGCAGTGCTAGGACCGAGGTCTCCTACAATGAGCAGTTCTTC.

V and J are TRBV11-2 and TRBJ2-7; TRBD1 agrees at 7 bases. Per germline, CDR1 SGHAT and CDR2 FQNNGV. The CDR3 consists of 15 residues. The junction had 8 bases not matched to a gene; V was cut back by 5 bases and J by 1 base. DNA for the CDR3: TGTGCCAGCAGCCCGCGGACAGGTCCGTCCTACGAGCAGTACTTC. Protein product: CASSPRTGPSYEQYF.

This clonotype occurred many times. The chain joins TRBV6-2 or TRBV6-3 to TRBJ2-1, with 10 bases lining up with TRBD2. Germline values: CDR1 MNHEY, CDR2 SVGEGT. The CDR3 is 18 residues long. V lost 2 bases, J lost 4 bases, and 11 bases stayed unmatched. This CDR3 reads CASSYPRLAGVPYNEQFF. DNA for the CDR3: TGTGCCAGCAGTTACCCGCGGCTAGCGGGAGTGCCTTACAATGAGCAGTTCTTC.

The chain couples TRBV23-1 to TRBJ1-2; D might be TRBD1 (6 bases). TRBV23-1 is given ORF status, its function remaining uncertain. The V end lost 10 bases, the J end lost 4 bases, and 16 bases lay between the germline ends. This CDR3 has 13 residues. CDR3 in amino acids: CAIRRGAAYGYTF. CDR3 nucleotide sequence: TGCGCCATCAGGAGGGGGGCGGCCTATGGCTACACCTTC.

In its sample, this clonotype was seen many times. The chain has TRBV7-2 and TRBJ2-5, with D possibly being TRBD2 (6 bases). Per the germline V gene, CDR1 is SGHTA and CDR2 is FQGNSA. CDR3 length: 15 amino acids. V was shortened by 1 base and J by 5 bases, with 14 bases between the two germline ends. CDR3: CASSLVGEVIETQYF. CDR3 sequence (DNA): TGTGCCAGCAGCTTAGTTGGGGAGGTGATTGAGACCCAGTACTTC.

V usage is TRBV7-2 and J usage is TRBJ2-1; D possibly corresponds to TRBD2 (6 bases). This CDR3 has 16 residues. Deletions cut 7 bases from V and 6 bases from J, with 22 bases between. CDR1 SGHTA and CDR2 FQGNSA come from the germline V gene. CDR3 sequence reads: CASTTEVRDLGNEQFF. CDR3 bases: TGTGCCAGCACCACAGAGGTCAGGGACTTAGGCAATGAGCAGTTCTTC. The full variable domain, rest sourced from reference TRBV7-2 and TRBJ2-1, is GAGVSQSPSNKVTEKGKDVELRCDPISGHTALYWYRQSLGQGLEFLIYFQGNSAPDKSGLPSDRFSAERTGGSVSTLTIQRTQQEDSAVYLCASTTEVRDLGNEQFFGPGTRLTVL.

The chain uses TRBV12-3 or TRBV12-4 and TRBJ1-2; TRBD1 might be the D (5 bases). The CDR3 is 16 amino acids. V lost 3 bases and J 4 bases, leaving 18 bases between the germline ends. In nucleotides, the CDR3 is TGTGCCAGCAGTTTTATCATTGGGGGGTCCGGCTATGGCTACACCTTC. Protein: CASSFIIGGSGYGYTF.

V is TRBV7-9 and J is TRBJ1-5, with TRBD1 identical over 7 bases. V dropped 5 bases and J dropped 4; count of bases not matched to a gene: 14. The CDR3 extends over 17 amino acids. Germline V gene lookup returns CDR1 SEHNR and CDR2 FQNEAQ (reference sequence). The DNA for the CDR3 is TGTGCCAGCAGCCAAGGGCCAGGGGGAATACAAAATCAGCCCCAGCATTTT. Translation: CASSQGPGGIQNQPQHF.

Ten or more counts support this clonotype. The J gene is TRBJ1-4, the V gene TRBV5-1; weak D call: TRBD1 (5 bases). V was clipped by 0 bases and J by 8 bases, with 17 bases between them. The length of the CDR3 is 16 residues. Germline V gene data show CDR1 as SGHRS and CDR2 as YFSETQ. The CDR3 nucleotides read TGCGCCAGCAGCTTGGCCGATCCAGGGAGGGACGAAAAACTGTTTTTT. It translates to CASSLADPGRDEKLFF.

The gene calls are TRBV5-1 and TRBJ1-1, with TRBD1 matching over 7 bases. Unmatched junction bases numbered 7, after V lost 4 bases and J lost 1 base. Germline V gives CDR1 SGHRS, CDR2 YFSETQ. This CDR3 contains 15 residues. This chain's CDR3 is CASSRGDRANTEAFF. CDR3 coding DNA: TGCGCCAGCAGCCGTGGCGACAGGGCGAACACTGAAGCTTTCTTT.

In this sample, this clonotype turned up many times. This rearrangement joins TRBV27 to TRBJ2-2, with no clear D. CDR1 is MNHEY and CDR2 is SMNVEV in the germline V gene (reference sequence). V was cut by 4 bases and J by 4 bases, with 7 bases left in between. The CDR3 sequence is 13 residues long. The CDR3 DNA is TGTGCCAGCAGTTCCCCCTTCACCGGGGAGCTGTTTTTT. Its translation is CASSSPFTGELFF.

This clonotype was detected a few times. The V call is TRBV6-5, the J call TRBJ1-1; the D gene is possibly TRBD1 (5 bases). The V gene lost 5 bases and the J gene lost 5 bases, with 12 bases spanning the gap. The CDR3 length is 13 residues. Germline V gene lookup returns CDR1 MNHEY and CDR2 SVGAGI. CDR3 DNA: TGTGCCAGCAGTCAGGGCGTCCTAACTGAAGCTTTCTTT. It is translated as CASSQGVLTEAFF.

This clonotype has more than one count but fewer than ten. The chain joins TRBV3-1 to TRBJ2-3; 14 positions agree with TRBD2. Per the germline V gene, CDR1 is LGHDT and CDR2 is YNNKEL (reference sequence). The CDR3 sequence is 16 residues long. The ends lost 1 base at V and 6 bases at J; junction bases unmatched: 3. The CDR3 protein is CASSQGTSGRIDTQYF. The CDR3 DNA reads TGTGCCAGCAGCCAAGGGACTAGCGGGAGGATCGATACGCAGTATTTT.

This chain connects TRBV12-3 or TRBV12-4 to TRBJ1-5; D possibly corresponds to TRBD1 (5 bases). The CDR3 sequence is 16 residues long. Trimming stripped 7 bases from V and 4 bases from J, with 20 bases between. The CDR3 coding sequence is TGTGCCAGCACGTCGGGCAGGGAGGGCCTTAATCAGCCCCAGCATTTT. Amino acids: CASTSGREGLNQPQHF.

This clonotype appeared a few times. This chain joins TRBV20-1 and TRBJ1-1; the match to TRBD1 covers 8 bases. The CDR3 extends over 15 amino acids. CDR1 is DFQATT and CDR2 is SNEGSKA in the germline V gene (reference sequence). With 6 bases clipped from V and 0 bases from J, the junction kept 9 bases outside the gene matches. CDR3: CSATDRGRMNTEAFF. The DNA of the CDR3 is TGCAGTGCAACCGACAGGGGTAGGATGAACACTGAAGCTTTCTTT.

The chain is built from TRBV20-1 and TRBJ2-7; D perhaps matches TRBD2 (6 bases). The germline V gene has CDR1 DFQATT and CDR2 SNEGSKA (reference sequence). Trimming left V 0 bases short and J 6 bases short, with 12 bases between. This CDR3 contains 13 residues. CDR3 sequence: CSARDGGSPEQYF. CDR3 bases: TGCAGTGCTAGAGATGGGGGGTCCCCCGAGCAGTACTTC.